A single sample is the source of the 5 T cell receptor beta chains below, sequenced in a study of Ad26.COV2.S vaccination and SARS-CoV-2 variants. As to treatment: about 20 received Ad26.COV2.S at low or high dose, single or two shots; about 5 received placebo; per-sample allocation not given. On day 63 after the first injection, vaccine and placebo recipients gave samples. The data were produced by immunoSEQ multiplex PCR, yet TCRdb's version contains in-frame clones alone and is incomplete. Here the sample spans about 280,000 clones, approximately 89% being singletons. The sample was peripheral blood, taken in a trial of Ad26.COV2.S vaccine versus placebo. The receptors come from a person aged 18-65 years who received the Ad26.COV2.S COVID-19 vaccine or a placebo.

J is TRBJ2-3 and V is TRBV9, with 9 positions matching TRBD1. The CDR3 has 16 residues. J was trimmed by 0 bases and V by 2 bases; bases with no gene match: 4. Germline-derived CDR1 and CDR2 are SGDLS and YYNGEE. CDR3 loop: CASSVGTGRSTDTQYF. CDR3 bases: TGTGCCAGCAGCGTGGGGACAGGGCGGAGCACAGATACGCAGTATTTT.

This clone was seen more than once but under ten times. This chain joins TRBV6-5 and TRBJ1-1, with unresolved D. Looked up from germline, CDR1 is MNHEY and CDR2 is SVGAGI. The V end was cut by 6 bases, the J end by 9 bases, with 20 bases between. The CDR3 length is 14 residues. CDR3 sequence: CASRSLLWAWKAFF. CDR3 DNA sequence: TGTGCCAGCAGATCCCTGTTGTGGGCATGGAAAGCTTTCTTT.

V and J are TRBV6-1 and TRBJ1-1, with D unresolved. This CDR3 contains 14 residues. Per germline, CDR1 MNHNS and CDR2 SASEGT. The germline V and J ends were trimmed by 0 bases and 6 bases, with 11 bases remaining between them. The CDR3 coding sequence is TGTGCCAGCAGTGAAGCGACTCTCGTGGCTGAAGCTTTCTTT. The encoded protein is CASSEATLVAEAFF.

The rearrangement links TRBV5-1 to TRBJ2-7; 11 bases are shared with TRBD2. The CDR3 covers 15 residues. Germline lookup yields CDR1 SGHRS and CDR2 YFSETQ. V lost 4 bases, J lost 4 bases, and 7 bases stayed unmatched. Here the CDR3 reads CASSPGLAAFYEQYF. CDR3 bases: TGCGCCAGCAGCCCGGGACTAGCGGCTTTTTACGAGCAGTACTTC.

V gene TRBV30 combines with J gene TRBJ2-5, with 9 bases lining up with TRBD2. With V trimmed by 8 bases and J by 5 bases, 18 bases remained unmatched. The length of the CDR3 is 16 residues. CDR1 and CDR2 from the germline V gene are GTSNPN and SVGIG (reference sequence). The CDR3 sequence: CAGSGGTGTSMETQYF. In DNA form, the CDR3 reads TGTGCCGGGTCGGGGGGGACCGGGACTAGCATGGAGACCCAGTACTTC.